Presented here are 26 T cell receptor beta chains from one specimen sequenced in a study of vaccination and CD4 T cells after COVID-19. Their recognized antigens are unknown. The Oncomine TCR Beta short-read assay generated sequence data from the DNA of cultured CD4+ T cells. TCRdb fed the PCR reads into MiXCR, producing one record per CDR3 protein. The repertoire consists of around 14,000 distinct CDR3 sequences, with around a fifth occurring once and the leading ten covering over 12%. Treatment meaning: approximately 9-day PBMC culture with coronavirus spike peptide pools or control peptides (ViraFEST assay). Source material: cultured CD4+ T cells from blood. The receptors derive from a human donor with COVID-19.

The chain couples TRBV6-2 or TRBV6-3 to TRBJ1-5; 7 nucleotides agree with TRBD1. Losses at the gene ends were 4 bases for V and 6 bases for J; bases not matched to a gene: 6. CDR1 and CDR2 from the germline V gene are MNHEY and SVGEGT. There are 14 residues in the CDR3. The DNA of the CDR3 is TGTGCCAGCAGTTGGACAGGTTCGACTCAGCCCCAGCATTTT. Translated, it gives CASSWTGSTQPQHF.

This clonotype has only a few counts. This chain links TRBV6-1 with TRBJ1-1; no definite D call. The CDR3 length is 15 residues. Trimming shortened V by 6 bases and J by 4 bases, and 18 bases separated the two germline ends. Germline V gene data show CDR1 as MNHNS and CDR2 as SASEGT. CDR3 in DNA: TGTGCCAGCAGCCCGGCTTCCACTGGCCGCACTGAAGCTTTCTTT. Translation: CASSPASTGRTEAFF.

This clonotype was detected only a few times. J is TRBJ1-5 and V is TRBV5-6, with D possibly TRBD1 on 5 matching bases. The germline gives CDR1 SGHDT, CDR2 YYEEEE. The CDR3 is made up of 15 amino acids. The V end lost 2 bases, the J end lost 3 bases, and 12 bases lay between the germline ends. The CDR3 region has the DNA TGTGCCAGCAGCTTAAGGGTGACAGACAATCAGCCCCAGCATTTT. Translated: CASSLRVTDNQPQHF.

This clonotype was seen more than once but under ten times. This chain uses TRBV20-1 with TRBJ1-1; 7 bases line up with TRBD1. J lost 3 bases, V lost 3 bases, and 7 bases had no gene match. CDR3 length equals 14 residues. Germline CDR1 reads DFQATT; CDR2 reads SNEGSKA (reference sequence). In nucleotides, the CDR3 is TGCAGTGCTAGTGAGGGGGCTGGGTACACTGAAGCTTTCTTT. It is translated as CSASEGAGYTEAFF.

The chain carries TRBV6-1 and TRBJ2-5; D might be TRBD2 (6 bases). The CDR3 consists of 16 residues. The V end was cut by 5 bases, the J end by 5 bases, with 21 bases between. Germline V gene sequence: CDR1 MNHNS, CDR2 SASEGT. The CDR3 coding sequence is TGTGCCAGCAGTCCGGGACTGGTGAGTGCCCATGAGACCCAGTACTTC. Its translation: CASSPGLVSAHETQYF.

The rearrangement joins TRBV6-5 to TRBJ1-2; tentative D call: TRBD1 (6 bases). V lost 0 bases to trimming and J lost 2 bases, with 10 bases between them. CDR1 is MNHEY and CDR2 is SVGAGI in the germline V gene. The CDR3 sequence is 15 residues long. CDR3 loop: CASSYSGQGNYGYTF. The CDR3 DNA reads TGTGCCAGCAGTTACTCGGGGCAGGGGAACTATGGCTACACCTTC.

The genes are TRBV12-3 or TRBV12-4 and TRBJ1-2; maybe TRBD1 (6 bases). V was clipped by 5 bases and J by 7 bases, with 11 bases between them. The CDR3 runs 12 residues. CDR3 coding DNA: TGTGCCAGCAGTAGGACAGTTCCTGGCTACACCTTC. Its translation: CASSRTVPGYTF.

The J gene is TRBJ1-1, the V gene TRBV20-1; D is ambiguous. Trimming cost V 0 bases and J 5 bases, with 16 bases left between them. CDR1 is DFQATT and CDR2 is SNEGSKA in the germline V gene (reference sequence). This CDR3 spans 15 amino acids. The CDR3 region is CSARDTGVWGTEAFF. The CDR3 nucleotides are TGCAGTGCTAGAGACACCGGCGTTTGGGGTACTGAAGCTTTCTTT.

This clonotype was observed a single time. This chain uses TRBV4-3 with TRBJ2-7; 8 bases are shared with TRBD2. CDR3 length: 14 amino acids. The ends lost 0 bases at V and 6 bases at J; junction bases unmatched: 4. Germline loops: CDR1 LGHNA, CDR2 YSLEER. The CDR3 protein is CASSQDGLAGEQYF. Here the CDR3 DNA reads TGCGCCAGCAGCCAAGATGGACTAGCAGGCGAGCAGTACTTC.

This clonotype has a handful of counts. This chain links TRBV14 with TRBJ1-2; D might be TRBD1 (5 bases). V was trimmed by 1 base and J by 8 bases, leaving 17 bases between them. The CDR3 consists of 15 residues. Germline values: CDR1 SGHDN, CDR2 FVKESK. The CDR3 region has the DNA TGTGCCAGCAGCCAAGTCGTCCGGGGGGAGAAGGGCTACACCTTC. It translates to CASSQVVRGEKGYTF. Full variable domain (rest looked up from reference TRBV14 and TRBJ1-2): EAGVTQFPSHSVIEKGQTVTLRCDPISGHDNLYWYRRVMGKEIKFLLHFVKESKQDESGMPNNRFLAERTGGTYSTLKVQPAELEDSGVYFCASSQVVRGEKGYTFGSGTRLTVV.

V and J are TRBV5-5 and TRBJ2-5; D is unclear. Trimming cost V 3 bases and J 5 bases, with 11 bases left between them. The CDR3 covers 13 residues. CDR1 and CDR2 (germline): SGHKS, YYEKEE (reference sequence). The CDR3 DNA is TGTGCCAGCAGCTCCCCGGGTGGGGAGACCCAGTACTTC. It encodes CASSSPGGETQYF. Using reference TRBV5-5 and TRBJ2-5 for the parts outside the CDR3, the full variable domain is DAGVTQSPTHLIKTRGQQVTLRCSPISGHKSVSWYQQVLGQGPQFIFQYYEKEERGRGNFPDRFSARQFPNYSSELNVNALLLGDSALYLCASSSPGGETQYFGPGTRLLVL.

The chain joins TRBV23-1 to TRBJ2-1, with 8 nucleotides matching TRBD2. TRBV23-1 is an ORF for which the function is uncertain. The CDR3 consists of 15 residues. Germline trimming cut 3 bases from V and 9 bases from J; bases unmatched to any gene: 10. This CDR3 reads CASSHLPGGNGEQFF. As DNA, the CDR3 is TGCGCCAGCAGTCACCTCCCGGGAGGGAATGGTGAGCAGTTCTTC.

The chain has TRBV5-1 and TRBJ2-1; 10 positions agree with TRBD2. This CDR3 spans 17 amino acids. The V gene's germline CDR1 is SGHRS and CDR2 YFSETQ. Trimming took 7 bases from V and 2 from J; bases not matched to a gene: 12. The DNA of the CDR3 is TGCGCCAGCCGAGAGGCTAGCGGGGGCCGGGCCTACAATGAGCAGTTCTTC. It is translated as CASREASGGRAYNEQFF.

This clonotype is judged medium-sized. This chain links TRBV15 with TRBJ1-5; a possible D gene is TRBD1 (5 bases). With 3 bases removed from V and 1 base from J, the gap between germline ends came to 7 bases. The germline gives CDR1 LNHNV, CDR2 YYDKDF (reference sequence). The CDR3 runs 14 residues. For the CDR3, the DNA is TGTGCCACCAGCAGGGGGGACAGCAATCAGCCCCAGCATTTT. This translates into CATSRGDSNQPQHF.

J is TRBJ1-1 and V is TRBV6-1; 8 bases fit TRBD1. Germline CDR1 is MNHNS and CDR2 is SASEGT. Trimming cost V 7 bases and J 5 bases; bases outside gene matches: 6. This CDR3 has 13 amino acids. The CDR3 DNA is TGTGCCAGCAATGACAGGGGCGAGACTGAAGCTTTCTTT. Encoded protein: CASNDRGETEAFF.

This clonotype is labeled as medium-sized. The V gene is TRBV20-1, the J gene TRBJ1-2, with D unresolved. Per the germline V gene, CDR1 is DFQATT and CDR2 is SNEGSKA (reference sequence). This CDR3 contains 18 residues. Trimming left V 0 bases short and J 2 bases short, with 22 bases between. The CDR3 loop reads CSARDVIGIGVKNYGYTF. The DNA for the CDR3 is TGCAGTGCTAGAGATGTAATAGGAATCGGCGTTAAGAACTATGGCTACACCTTC.

This clonotype has a handful of counts. V and J are TRBV20-1 and TRBJ2-5, with D perhaps TRBD1 (5 bases). The germline gives CDR1 DFQATT, CDR2 SNEGSKA (reference sequence). The CDR3 extends over 11 amino acids. CDR3 sequence (DNA): TGCAGCCTCCGACAGAAAGAGACCCAGTACTTC. Encoded protein: CSLRQKETQYF.

Judged by abundance, this clonotype is medium-sized. The chain is built from TRBV27 and TRBJ1-5; no firm D call. Germline loops: CDR1 MNHEY, CDR2 SMNVEV (reference sequence). This CDR3 region has 13 residues. V shed 6 bases and J shed 6 bases, with 12 bases lying between them. CDR3 in amino acids: CASSPRISQPQHF. The CDR3 DNA sequence: TGTGCCAGCAGCCCCCGGATATCTCAGCCCCAGCATTTT.

V is TRBV25-1 and J is TRBJ1-4; D uncertain. V dropped 2 bases and J dropped 5 bases, with 9 bases sitting between them. Germline CDR1 reads MGHDK; CDR2 reads SYGVNS. The CDR3 spans 14 residues. In nucleotides, the CDR3 is TGTGCCAGCAGTGAAGCGGGAATGAATGAAAAACTGTTTTTT. This translates into CASSEAGMNEKLFF.

This clonotype turned up a few times. The chain is built from TRBV7-9 and TRBJ2-2, with D possibly TRBD2 on 6 matching bases. V lost 5 bases, J lost 4 bases, and 17 bases lay in between. This CDR3 comprises 16 residues. Germline V gene lookup returns CDR1 SEHNR and CDR2 FQNEAQ (reference sequence). CDR3 region: CASSPRGARGTGELFF. As DNA, the CDR3 is TGTGCCAGCAGCCCAAGAGGGGCGCGGGGCACCGGGGAGCTGTTTTTT.

Points on this clonotype: The junction departs from the called germline gene at one end, perhaps through a read error. The rearrangement uses TRBV6-1 and TRBJ2-7, with a possible D match to TRBD2 (6 bases). Germline-derived CDR1 and CDR2 are MNHNS and SASEGT. The CDR3 loop spans 14 amino acids. Here the CDR3 reads CASRKPGLSYGQYF. Written as DNA, the CDR3 is TGTGCCAGCCGAAAACCGGGACTTTCCTACGGGCAGTACTTC.

This clonotype is deemed medium-sized (0.01 to 0.1%). The chain uses TRBV27 and TRBJ1-2; 10 bases align to TRBD1. Germline V gene lookup returns CDR1 MNHEY and CDR2 SMNVEV (reference sequence). Trimming took 6 bases from V and 7 from J; bases not matched to a gene: 5. CDR3 size: 13 residues. The CDR3 loop is CASRPDRGGGYTF. The CDR3 DNA is TGTGCCAGCAGACCGGACAGGGGGGGTGGCTACACCTTC.

The gene calls are TRBV10-2 and TRBJ2-3; a weak D match, TRBD1 (5 bases). Trimming cost V 4 bases and J 4 bases, with 12 bases left between them. The length of the CDR3 is 14 residues. Germline CDR1 is WSHSY and CDR2 is SAAADI. DNA of the CDR3: TGCGCCAGCAGTGCAGGGCTCAGCTCAGATACGCAGTATTTT. Residues: CASSAGLSSDTQYF.

This rearrangement joins TRBV10-2 to TRBJ1-3, with TRBD1 identical over 10 bases. The CDR3 sequence is 14 residues long. CDR1 is WSHSY and CDR2 is SAAADI in the germline V gene. Unmatched junction bases numbered 8, after V lost 7 bases and J lost 8 bases. The CDR3 DNA sequence: TGCGCCAGCATAGACCGGGACAGGGGTGACACCATATATTTT. Translating it yields CASIDRDRGDTIYF.

This chain connects TRBV20-1 to TRBJ2-1; D may correspond to TRBD1 or TRBD2 (5 bases each). CDR1 is DFQATT and CDR2 is SNEGSKA in the germline V gene (reference sequence). The CDR3 is 17 residues long. The V and J ends lost 3 bases and 4 bases respectively, with 22 bases between them. CDR3 region: CSARDRRGRQNYNEQFF. CDR3 nucleotide sequence: TGCAGTGCTAGGGACCGCCGGGGCCGCCAGAATTACAATGAGCAGTTCTTC.

This clonotype was seen more than once but under ten times. V and J are TRBV20-1 and TRBJ2-1, with TRBD2 matching 10 bases. CDR3 length: 14 residues. V was pared by 0 bases and J by 7 bases, with 3 bases of the junction left unmatched. Germline lookup yields CDR1 DFQATT and CDR2 SNEGSKA (reference sequence). The CDR3 coding sequence is TGCAGTGCTAGAGATAGCGGGGGGCGGAATGAGCAGTTCTTC. It codes for CSARDSGGRNEQFF.